This passage covers 5 T cell receptor beta chains from one sample sequenced in a study of blood T cell dynamics during melanoma immunotherapy. Using immunoSEQ multiplex PCR, the repertoire was profiled, and TCRdb retains in-frame clones only, with some absent. The sample consists of about 8,800 clones, roughly 85% of them appearing once. Noted time point: week 3, after first cycle of checkpoint inhibitor. The material was blood, obtained from a patient treated with checkpoint blockade. These receptors were collected from a human donor with melanoma.

The V gene is TRBV6-5, the J gene TRBJ1-5; D is uncertain. The germline V and J ends were trimmed by 5 bases and 1 base, with 9 bases remaining between them. This CDR3 has 14 residues. CDR1 and CDR2 from the germline V gene are MNHEY and SVGAGI. CDR3 residues: CASSLNRSNQPQHF. The CDR3 nucleotides read TGTGCCAGCAGTCTTAACCGGAGCAATCAGCCCCAGCATTTT.

The V gene is TRBV7-3, the J gene TRBJ1-1, with D unclear. Germline CDR1 and CDR2: SGHTA and FQGTGA. The CDR3 sequence is 14 residues long. V was shortened by 5 bases and J by 7 bases, with 17 bases between the two germline ends. The DNA of the CDR3 is TGTGCCAGCAGCCAGCTGGTCGGTCCCTTTGAAGCTTTCTTT. The encoded protein is CASSQLVGPFEAFF.

The V and J genes are TRBV10-3 and TRBJ2-2, with 9 bases that match TRBD2. This CDR3 has 15 amino acids. From germline, CDR1 is ENHRY and CDR2 SYGVKD. Losses at the gene ends were 5 bases for V and 3 bases for J; bases not matched to a gene: 4. The CDR3 region has the DNA TGTGCCATCAGTTCTAGCGGGGCGTACACCGGGGAGCTGTTTTTT. Encoded protein: CAISSSGAYTGELFF.

This chain links TRBV7-2 with TRBJ2-2; D possibly uses TRBD1 or TRBD2 (6 bases each). The germline CDR1 and CDR2 sequences are SGHTA and FQGNSA. Trimming removed 6 bases at V and 4 bases at J, with 15 bases between. The CDR3 spans 15 residues. CDR3 residues: CASSSRTGATGELFF. The CDR3 DNA reads as TGTGCCAGCAGTTCTCGAACGGGGGCCACCGGGGAGCTGTTTTTT.

J is TRBJ2-3 and V is TRBV7-2; D is perhaps TRBD1 or TRBD2 (7 bases each). The CDR3 is made up of 15 amino acids. V was pared by 2 bases and J by 5 bases, with 14 bases between. Germline V CDR1 and CDR2: SGHTA, FQGNSA. The CDR3 DNA sequence: TGTGCCAGCAGCTTAAGCAGGGGGGGAGGAGATACGCAGTATTTT. Translating gives CASSLSRGGGDTQYF.